The 27 T cell receptor beta chains reported below all come from one sample, sequenced in a study of cytomegalovirus exposure and HLA in healthy donors. This PCR relied on a set of 60 Vbeta primers and 13 Jbeta primers. The repertoire was sequenced with immunoSEQ multiplex PCR; TCRdb's copy has only in-frame clones and lacks some. The sample yields around 70,000 clones, 62% seen once. Sequencing used PBMCs. Source of these receptors: a man younger than 40 in good health and CMV-seronegative.

The table lists this clone with a count of one. The J gene is TRBJ2-2, the V gene TRBV4-1; D unresolved. Germline lookup yields CDR1 MGHRA and CDR2 YSYEKL. Trimming took 4 bases from V and 0 from J, leaving 9 bases between them. The CDR3 sequence is 15 residues long. CDR3 residues: CASSLRRANTGELFF. The DNA of the CDR3 is TGCGCCAGCAGCCTAAGACGGGCGAACACCGGGGAGCTGTTTTTT.

This clone was observed a handful of times. The chain links TRBV5-1 to TRBJ1-6, with 7 bases aligning to TRBD1. This CDR3 has 15 residues. V lost 7 bases and J lost 0; bases outside the gene matches: 4. The germline gives CDR1 SGHRS, CDR2 YFSETQ. CDR3 bases: TGCGCCAGCCAACAGGGGAGCTCCTATAATTCACCCCTCCACTTT. The encoded protein is CASQQGSSYNSPLHF.

The chain has TRBV6-6 and TRBJ1-5; 8 bases fit TRBD1. Germline V gene sequence: CDR1 MNHNY, CDR2 SVGAGI (reference sequence). With V trimmed by 6 bases and J by 8 bases, 12 bases remained unmatched. CDR3 length: 15 residues. CDR3 in DNA: TGTGCCAGCAGGCGCGGACAGGGCGGTATTGAGCCCCAGCATTTT. It yields the protein CASRRGQGGIEPQHF.

The chain joins TRBV2 to TRBJ2-1; 7 bases map to TRBD1. Germline lookup yields CDR1 SNHLY and CDR2 FYNNEI. This CDR3 has 15 amino acids. Germline trimming cut 6 bases from V and 2 bases from J; bases unmatched to any gene: 7. The CDR3 DNA follows: TGTGCCAGCAGGACCATAAGGGGGCCCTACAATGAGCAGTTCTTC. It encodes CASRTIRGPYNEQFF.

This chain uses TRBV11-2 with TRBJ2-3; D gene uncertain. V was trimmed by 3 bases and J by 3 bases, leaving 13 bases between them. Germline V gives CDR1 SGHAT, CDR2 FQNNGV. The CDR3 has 15 residues. CDR3 nucleotides: TGTGCCAGCAGCTTCCGGTCCCGGCGGACAGATACGCAGTATTTT. Encoded protein: CASSFRSRRTDTQYF.

V is TRBV5-6 and J is TRBJ1-1; D remains unclear. The CDR3 runs 13 residues. Trimming removed 1 base at V and 9 bases at J, with 13 bases between. Germline V CDR1 and CDR2: SGHDT, YYEEEE. The CDR3 here is CASSLNIEVKAFF. CDR3 bases: TGTGCCAGCAGCTTGAACATTGAGGTAAAAGCTTTCTTT.

The chain recombines TRBV4-1 with TRBJ2-7; tentatively, D is TRBD2 (5 bases). Germline values: CDR1 MGHRA, CDR2 YSYEKL. This CDR3 is 14 amino acids long. V was trimmed by 4 bases and J by 7 bases, leaving 17 bases between them. CDR3 residues: CASSPILRSGEQYF. The CDR3 bases are TGCGCCAGCAGCCCCATCTTGCGGTCGGGAGAGCAGTACTTC.

The chain recombines TRBV6-5 with TRBJ1-2; D might be TRBD1 (6 bases). This CDR3 is built from 12 residues. The germline V gene has CDR1 MNHEY and CDR2 SVGAGI. The V end lost 4 bases, the J end lost 8 bases, and 11 bases lay between the germline ends. For the CDR3, the DNA is TGTGCCAGCAGTTCCACAGGGATCGGCTACACCTTC. Translated: CASSSTGIGYTF.

The chain combines TRBV6-1 with TRBJ2-5; D is unresolved. Germline V lookup: CDR1 MNHNS, CDR2 SASEGT. V was shortened by 0 bases and J by 13 bases, with 12 bases between the two germline ends. CDR3 length: 12 amino acids. The CDR3 reads CASSEAPPVRYF. DNA for the CDR3: TGTGCCAGCAGTGAAGCGCCTCCGGTCCGGTACTTC.

The rearrangement uses TRBV25-1 and TRBJ1-6, with 10 nucleotides matching TRBD1. J gave up 9 bases and V 4 bases, and 6 bases lay outside the gene matches. CDR3 length equals 15 residues. Germline CDR1 MGHDK, CDR2 SYGVNS. CDR3 sequence (DNA): TGTGCCAGCAGTGGTTGGACAGGGGGAGGTTCACCCCTCCACTTT. It translates to CASSGWTGGGSPLHF.

This clone was observed a handful of times. V and J are TRBV5-4 and TRBJ2-7; TRBD2 matches 10 bases. Germline V CDR1 and CDR2: SGHNT, YYREEE (reference sequence). J gave up 2 bases and V 1 base, and 6 bases lay outside the gene matches. The CDR3 length is 16 residues. The CDR3 bases are TGTGCCAGCAGCTTGAGTAGCGGGGGGACTACCTACGAGCAGTACTTC. Translation: CASSLSSGGTTYEQYF.

This clone was seen a few times. This rearrangement joins TRBV5-1 to TRBJ1-2; maybe TRBD1 (5 bases). Germline CDR1 and CDR2: SGHRS and YFSETQ. V shed 4 bases and J shed 4 bases, with 14 bases lying between them. The CDR3 totals 14 residues. The CDR3 coding sequence is TGCGCCAGCAGCCCCCCAGGGCAGTCCTATGGCTACACCTTC. Residues: CASSPPGQSYGYTF. Supplemented by reference TRBV5-1 and TRBJ1-2, the full variable domain reads KAGVTQTPRYLIKTRGQQVTLSCSPISGHRSVSWYQQTPGQGLQFLFEYFSETQRNKGNFPGRFSGRQFSNSRSEMNVSTLELGDSALYLCASSPPGQSYGYTFGSGTRLTVV.

The chain recombines TRBV2 with TRBJ2-1; 7 bases agree with TRBD2. The V gene end was trimmed by 7 bases and the J gene end by 3 bases; junction bases not matched to a gene: 12. The V gene's germline CDR1 is SNHLY and CDR2 FYNNEI. The CDR3 sequence is 16 residues long. The CDR3 nucleotides are TGTGCCAGCAACGATCAGTGGGACTACCTCTACAATGAGCAGTTCTTC. It codes for CASNDQWDYLYNEQFF.

The chain carries TRBV30 and TRBJ2-3, with a weak D call TRBD2 (6 bases). V lost 8 bases and J lost 4, with 13 bases in between. CDR3 length: 12 amino acids. Germline V gives CDR1 GTSNPN, CDR2 SVGIG (reference sequence). The CDR3 DNA follows: TGTGCCCACGGGCGGGACTCAGATACGCAGTATTTT. Encoded protein: CAHGRDSDTQYF.

The chain carries TRBV9 and TRBJ2-2; TRBD2 matches at 8 bases. V shed 2 bases, J shed 2 bases, and the junction held 2 bases outside the gene matches. The CDR3 extends over 15 amino acids. CDR1 and CDR2 (germline): SGDLS, YYNGEE. The CDR3 protein is CASSVSGSNTGELFF. In nucleotides, the CDR3 is TGTGCCAGCAGCGTCAGCGGGAGTAACACCGGGGAGCTGTTTTTT.

In its sample, this clone was seen a few times. The rearrangement uses TRBV30 and TRBJ2-7, with 7 positions matching TRBD1. J lost 2 bases, V lost 0 bases, and 7 bases had no gene match. This CDR3 contains 15 residues. CDR1 is GTSNPN and CDR2 is SVGIG in the germline V gene (reference sequence). CDR3 DNA sequence: TGTGCCTGGAGTGTACCGGGCACAGGGGCCTACGAGCAGTACTTC. As protein: CAWSVPGTGAYEQYF.

J is TRBJ2-7 and V is TRBV5-1; tentative D call: TRBD1 (6 bases). Germline CDR1 and CDR2: SGHRS and YFSETQ. The CDR3 covers 13 residues. The V end was cut by 6 bases, the J end by 0 bases, with 10 bases between. This CDR3 is CASKMDSSYEQYF. DNA for the CDR3: TGCGCCAGCAAAATGGACAGCTCCTACGAGCAGTACTTC.

This clone was found a few times. The chain uses TRBV6-5 and TRBJ1-2, with 8 bases matching TRBD1. In germline, CDR1 is MNHEY, CDR2 SVGAGI. Trimming removed 0 bases from V and 4 bases from J; junction bases left unmatched: 7. The CDR3 runs 16 residues. CDR3 amino acids: CASSYSPDRGLYGYTF. The CDR3 region has the DNA TGTGCCAGCAGTTACTCTCCCGACAGGGGCCTCTATGGCTACACCTTC.

This clone was counted a few times. The chain recombines TRBV6-5 with TRBJ1-1; a weak D match, TRBD1 (5 bases). The length of the CDR3 is 13 residues. Looked up from germline, CDR1 is MNHEY and CDR2 is SVGAGI. V gave up 4 bases and J gave up 1 base, with 7 bases separating them. The chain's CDR3 is CASSSDRNTEAFF. In DNA form, the CDR3 reads TGTGCCAGCAGTTCCGACAGGAACACTGAAGCTTTCTTT.

This chain uses TRBV29-1 with TRBJ1-5, with TRBD1 matching over 8 bases. The CDR3 is 14 amino acids. CDR1 is SQVTM and CDR2 is ANQGSEA in the germline V gene. The junction had 2 bases not matched to a gene; V was cut back by 4 bases and J by 0 bases. CDR3 nucleotide sequence: TGCAGCGTTGGGACAGGGTTTAGCAATCAGCCCCAGCATTTT. Translation: CSVGTGFSNQPQHF.

This clone occurred a few times. The chain is built from TRBV6-5 and TRBJ2-7; D is perhaps TRBD1 (6 bases). This CDR3 contains 13 residues. Germline CDR1 MNHEY, CDR2 SVGAGI. V lost 3 bases and J lost 5, with 11 bases in between. CDR3 DNA sequence: TGTGCCAGCAGTTATCTGTCAGGGGACGAGCAGTACTTC. This codes for CASSYLSGDEQYF.

The chain is built from TRBV6-1 and TRBJ1-4; D might be TRBD1 (6 bases). The CDR3 contains 15 residues. CDR1 and CDR2 from the germline V gene are MNHNS and SASEGT. V lost 2 bases and J 3 bases, leaving 10 bases between the germline ends. The chain's CDR3 is CASSELGAANEKLFF. CDR3 bases: TGTGCCAGCAGTGAACTGGGGGCGGCTAATGAAAAACTGTTTTTT.

The chain employs TRBV4-2 and TRBJ2-1, with 10 bases matching TRBD1. The CDR3 length is 17 residues. Germline V gene sequence: CDR1 LGHNA, CDR2 YNFKEQ. The trim removed 3 bases at V and 6 bases at J, leaving 11 bases unmatched. CDR3 residues: CASSHYISGTGVNEQFF. DNA of the CDR3: TGTGCCAGCAGCCATTACATTTCCGGGACAGGGGTCAATGAGCAGTTCTTC.

The V and J genes are TRBV6-5 and TRBJ1-1, with D perhaps TRBD1 (6 bases). The CDR3 has 14 amino acids. Trimming cost V 4 bases and J 2 bases, with 11 bases left between them. Germline V gene lookup returns CDR1 MNHEY and CDR2 SVGAGI. In DNA form, the CDR3 reads TGTGCCAGCAGTTTAGGACAGTTCAACACTGAAGCTTTCTTT. Encoded protein: CASSLGQFNTEAFF.

The sample holds one count of this clone. V usage is TRBV5-1 and J usage is TRBJ1-2; 8 nucleotides agree with TRBD1. Germline V gene sequence: CDR1 SGHRS, CDR2 YFSETQ. Trimming cost V 4 bases and J 7 bases; bases outside gene matches: 9. This CDR3 has 14 residues. This chain's CDR3 is CASSPRGQDTGYTF. CDR3 sequence (DNA): TGCGCCAGCAGCCCTAGGGGACAGGATACTGGCTACACCTTC.

The V call is TRBV6-4, the J call TRBJ2-3; TRBD2 aligns across 14 bases. CDR1 is MRHNA, CDR2 SNTAGT, per germline. V was clipped by 5 bases and J by 6 bases; unmatched bases: 10. The CDR3 is 17 amino acids. The CDR3 here is CASSPKTSGGALDTQYF. As DNA, the CDR3 is TGTGCCAGCAGTCCCAAGACTAGCGGGGGGGCCTTGGATACGCAGTATTTT.

This clone was observed a single time. The rearrangement joins TRBV25-1 to TRBJ2-3, with D uncertain. Germline V gives CDR1 MGHDK, CDR2 SYGVNS. The V end was cut by 2 bases, the J end by 4 bases, with 7 bases between. The CDR3 length is 13 residues. The CDR3 loop is CASSEVPSDTQYF. Written as DNA, the CDR3 is TGTGCCAGCAGTGAAGTTCCATCAGATACGCAGTATTTT. The full variable domain, rest sourced from reference TRBV25-1 and TRBJ2-3, is EADIYQTPRYLVIGTGKKITLECSQTMGHDKMYWYQQDPGMELHLIHYSYGVNSTEKGDLSSESTVSRIRTEHFPLTLESARPSHTSQYLCASSEVPSDTQYFGPGTRLTVL.